The rows below give T cell receptor beta chains drawn from one sample of a study of post-analysis software for immune sequencing data. MiXCR was run by TCRdb on the PCR reads, yielding one entry per CDR3 protein. The repertoire holds 350,000 to 450,000 distinct CDR3 sequences, with roughly 36% as singletons. Sequencing input: blood. These TCRs come from a girl between 10 and 17 years old with multiple sclerosis. The CDR3 runs from the conserved cysteine through the conserved F or W. D genes are given only for firm matches. Clone size is stated in some rows and not others, as once, few, many or a class when expanded.

CDR3 | DNA | D | V | size | length | J
CASSTYRAGTNVLTF | TGTGCCAGCAGCACATACAGGGCTGGGACCAACGTCCTGACTTTC | NA | TRBV7-9 | NA | 15 | TRBJ2-6
CASSYLGEKLFF | TGTGCCAGCAGTTACTTAGGTGAAAAACTGTTTTTT | NA | TRBV6-5 | many | 12 | TRBJ1-4
CASSLEGHGGADEQYF | TGTGCCAGCAGCTTAGAAGGTCATGGGGGGGCGGATGAGCAGTACTTC | NA | TRBV11-2 | NA | 16 | TRBJ2-5
CASSPRTGDSYYSYEQYF | TGTGCCAGCAGTCCAAGGACAGGGGACTCCTATTACTCCTACGAGCAGTACTTC | TRBD1 | TRBV12-3/TRBV12-4 | few | 18 | TRBJ2-7
CASSHPGGRTEAFF | TGCGCCAGCAGCCATCCAGGGGGCAGGACTGAAGCTTTCTTT | TRBD1 | TRBV4-1 | few | 14 | TRBJ1-1
CASSYSLVGNYGYTF | TGTGCCAGCAGTTACTCCTTGGTAGGGAACTATGGCTACACCTTC | NA | TRBV6-5 | few | 15 | TRBJ1-2
CAISEGSGLRNSPLHF | TGTGCCATCAGTGAGGGATCGGGGTTGAGGAATTCACCCCTCCACTTT | NA | TRBV10-3 | NA | 16 | TRBJ1-6
CASSPIGGYEQFF | TGTGCCAGCAGCCCCATCGGCGGGTATGAGCAGTTCTTC | NA | TRBV7-3 | few | 13 | TRBJ2-1
CSARDVQAPRDGYTF | TGCAGTGCTAGAGATGTACAGGCCCCCAGAGATGGCTACACCTTC | NA | TRBV20-1 | NA | 15 | TRBJ1-2
CASTTWRGRNYNEQFF | TGTGCCAGCACTACGTGGAGGGGGCGAAACTACAATGAGCAGTTCTTC | NA | TRBV27 | few | 16 | TRBJ2-1
CASSLTSAFGTDTQYF | TGTGCCAGCAGCTTAACGTCTGCCTTTGGCACAGATACGCAGTATTTT | NA | TRBV7-9 | NA | 16 | TRBJ2-3
CASSSGLAGGPMETQYF | TGCGCCAGCAGCTCGGGACTAGCGGGGGGGCCCATGGAGACCCAGTACTTC | TRBD2 | TRBV5-1 | few | 17 | TRBJ2-5
CSASKPGLAGRNEQFF | TGCAGTGCTAGTAAGCCGGGACTAGCGGGGAGGAATGAGCAGTTCTTC | TRBD2 | TRBV20-1 | NA | 16 | TRBJ2-1
CASSLVAGRGNEQFF | TGTGCCAGCAGCTTAGTGGCGGGGAGAGGGAATGAGCAGTTCTTC | NA | TRBV11-1 | few | 15 | TRBJ2-1
CSATREWGGARNEQFF | TGCAGTGCTACCCGGGAGTGGGGGGGGGCCAGAAATGAGCAGTTCTTC | NA | TRBV20-1 | NA | 16 | TRBJ2-1
CASSQYTGNYEQYF | TGCGCCAGCAGCCAATACACAGGGAACTACGAGCAGTACTTC | NA | TRBV4-3 | NA | 14 | TRBJ2-7
CASSKSGGSTDTQYF | TGTGCCAGCAGTAAAAGCGGGGGAAGCACAGATACGCAGTATTTT | TRBD2 | TRBV7-3 | NA | 15 | TRBJ2-3
CASSLDRDNSPLHF | TGTGCCAGCAGTTTGGACAGGGATAATTCACCCCTCCACTTT | TRBD1 | TRBV12-3/TRBV12-4 | few | 14 | TRBJ1-6
CASSVGVNSYEQYF | TGTGCCAGCAGTGTAGGGGTAAACTCCTACGAGCAGTACTTC | NA | TRBV25-1 | few | 14 | TRBJ2-7
CASSPSTPFRVEAFF | TGTGCCAGCAGCCCAAGTACACCCTTCAGGGTAGAAGCTTTCTTT | NA | TRBV4-2 | NA | 15 | TRBJ1-1
CASSLDRANEQYF | TGTGCCAGCAGTTTAGACAGGGCCAACGAGCAGTACTTC | TRBD1 | TRBV27 | NA | 13 | TRBJ2-7
CASSPSGGAWTYEQYF | TGTGCCAGCAGTCCTAGCGGGGGGGCATGGACCTACGAGCAGTACTTC | TRBD2 | TRBV12-3/TRBV12-4 | NA | 16 | TRBJ2-7
CASSQKGGPSEQYF | TGTGCCAGCAGCCAAAAGGGGGGGCCGTCCGAGCAGTACTTC | NA | TRBV3-1 | NA | 14 | TRBJ2-7
CASSASGDFGWETQYF | TGTGCCAGCAGCGCGTCGGGGGACTTCGGGTGGGAGACCCAGTACTTC | NA | TRBV7-9 | once | 16 | TRBJ2-5
CASSRSSGVLQETQYF | TGTGCCAGCAGCCGTTCTAGCGGGGTCCTCCAAGAGACCCAGTACTTC | TRBD2 | TRBV12-3/TRBV12-4 | NA | 16 | TRBJ2-5
CAWSGQGDPRAFF | TGTGCCTGGAGTGGGCAGGGGGACCCGAGGGCTTTCTTT | TRBD1 | TRBV30 | NA | 13 | TRBJ1-1
CASTAGGTHTDTQYF | TGTGCCAGCACCGCCGGGGGCACACACACAGATACGCAGTATTTT | NA | TRBV12-3/TRBV12-4 | many | 15 | TRBJ2-3
CASSDGGTSTDTQYF | TGTGCCAGCAGTGACGGGGGGACAAGCACAGATACGCAGTATTTT | NA | TRBV27 | few | 15 | TRBJ2-3
CSVGGGAYGYTF | TGCAGCGTTGGGGGGGGCGCGTATGGCTACACCTTC | NA | TRBV29-1 | NA | 12 | TRBJ1-2
CASSLWDSGANVLTF | TGTGCCAGCAGCTTATGGGACTCTGGGGCCAACGTCCTGACTTTC | NA | TRBV7-2 | NA | 15 | TRBJ2-6
CASIPRGTGSNEQYF | TGTGCCAGCATCCCTCGGGGGACAGGGTCCAATGAGCAGTACTTC | TRBD1 | TRBV7-9 | NA | 15 | TRBJ2-5
CASSSGRRDMNTEAFF | TGTGCCAGCAGCTCAGGACGCAGAGATATGAACACTGAAGCTTTCTTT | NA | TRBV7-2 | few | 16 | TRBJ1-1
CASSFGVGRETQYF | TGTGCCAGCAGTTTTGGCGTGGGGCGAGAGACCCAGTACTTC | NA | TRBV12-3/TRBV12-4 | few | 14 | TRBJ2-5
CASSGSGDTQYF | TGTGCCAGCAGTGGTTCTGGGGATACGCAGTATTTT | NA | TRBV6-4 | NA | 12 | TRBJ2-3
CASSLRTLGLAGENEQFF | TGTGCCAGCAGTTTGCGAACCCTGGGACTAGCGGGGGAGAATGAGCAGTTCTTC | TRBD2 | TRBV12-3/TRBV12-4 | NA | 18 | TRBJ2-1
CASSPRTVLRNNEQFF | TGTGCCAGCAGTCCCCGGACAGTCCTGCGGAACAATGAGCAGTTCTTC | NA | TRBV6-1 | many | 16 | TRBJ2-1
CASSYRVGYEQYF | TGTGCCAGCAGTTACAGGGTCGGCTACGAGCAGTACTTC | NA | TRBV27 | few | 13 | TRBJ2-7
CASSKLDYEQYF | TGTGCCAGCAGCAAGCTCGACTACGAGCAGTACTTC | NA | TRBV6-1 | few | 12 | TRBJ2-7
CSAREWVSPHEQFF | TGCAGTGCTAGAGAGTGGGTGAGTCCGCATGAGCAGTTCTTC | NA | TRBV20-1 | NA | 14 | TRBJ2-1
CSASGDRGNYGYTF | TGCAGTGCTAGCGGGGACAGGGGGAACTATGGCTACACCTTC | TRBD1 | TRBV20-1 | NA | 14 | TRBJ1-2
CASSQEPLTSSNQPQHF | TGTGCCAGCAGCCAAGAACCTCTCACAAGCAGCAATCAGCCCCAGCATTTT | NA | TRBV3-1 | NA | 17 | TRBJ1-5
CSVDSGWAGLRNNEQFF | TGCAGCGTTGACTCAGGGTGGGCAGGGCTGAGGAACAATGAGCAGTTCTTC | NA | TRBV29-1 | few | 17 | TRBJ2-1
CASTSLVSYNEQFF | TGTGCCAGCACCTCCCTAGTCTCCTACAATGAGCAGTTCTTC | NA | TRBV2 | NA | 14 | TRBJ2-1
CASTLDPSGANVLTF | TGTGCCAGCACCTTGGATCCGTCTGGGGCCAACGTCCTGACTTTC | NA | TRBV7-3 | many | 15 | TRBJ2-6
CASSLATRGTTANYTF | TGTGCCAGCAGCTTAGCGACCCGGGGAACCACCGCTAACTACACCTTC | NA | TRBV7-8 | NA | 16 | TRBJ1-2
CASSSPGPMGWAQHF | TGTGCCAGCAGCTCCCCGGGTCCCATGGGCTGGGCCCAGCATTTT | NA | TRBV7-2 | few | 15 | TRBJ1-5
CSVGLILGSLTPGYEQYF | TGCAGCGTTGGACTAATCCTGGGCTCCCTAACCCCCGGTTACGAGCAGTACTTC | NA | TRBV29-1 | few | 18 | TRBJ2-7
CAISADNESTDTQYF | TGTGCCATCAGTGCGGACAACGAGAGCACAGATACGCAGTATTTT | NA | TRBV10-3 | few | 15 | TRBJ2-3
CASSYSLTGELFF | TGTGCCAGCAGTTACTCTTTGACCGGGGAGCTGTTTTTT | NA | TRBV6-5 | NA | 13 | TRBJ2-2
CSARDFAAGVETQYF | TGCAGTGCTAGAGATTTTGCAGCGGGGGTGGAGACCCAGTACTTC | TRBD2 | TRBV20-1 | many | 15 | TRBJ2-5
CASSQDTGREQYF | TGTGCCAGCAGTCAAGATACAGGGCGCGAGCAGTACTTC | NA | TRBV6-2/TRBV6-3 | NA | 13 | TRBJ2-7
CASSQTPEANEQFF | TGTGCCAGCAGTCAGACCCCAGAGGCGAATGAGCAGTTCTTC | NA | TRBV6-5 | few | 14 | TRBJ2-1
CSAAGLRSYEQYF | TGCAGTGCCGCGGGACTACGCTCCTACGAGCAGTACTTC | TRBD2 | TRBV20-1 | NA | 13 | TRBJ2-7
CSAEGTGSPYGYTF | TGCAGTGCTGAAGGGACAGGGTCTCCCTATGGCTACACCTTC | TRBD1 | TRBV20-1 | few | 14 | TRBJ1-2
CASSRRGQAYGYTF | TGTGCCAGCAGTCGAAGGGGACAGGCTTATGGCTACACCTTC | TRBD1 | TRBV28 | NA | 14 | TRBJ1-2
CASSPGRQGGVMNTGELFF | TGCGCCAGCAGCCCCGGTCGACAGGGGGGAGTGATGAACACCGGGGAGCTGTTTTTT | TRBD1 | TRBV5-1 | NA | 19 | TRBJ2-2
CAISESGMDISTDTQYF | TGTGCCATCAGTGAGTCAGGAATGGATATAAGCACAGATACGCAGTATTTT | NA | TRBV10-3 | few | 17 | TRBJ2-3
CASSSANIQYF | TGTGCCAGCAGCTCCGCAAACATTCAGTACTTC | NA | TRBV7-2 | once | 11 | TRBJ2-4
CASSPIQGIFLSSSYEQYF | TGTGCCAGCAGCCCAATACAGGGAATCTTTCTCTCTAGCTCCTACGAGCAGTACTTC | NA | TRBV12-3/TRBV12-4 | NA | 19 | TRBJ2-7
CASSGLLNTEAFF | TGCGCCAGCAGTGGTCTCCTGAACACTGAAGCTTTCTTT | NA | TRBV10-2 | NA | 13 | TRBJ1-1